A single TCR beta chain is shown here with its context. This entry belongs to a study of immune evolution from preneoplasia to lung adenocarcinoma. Germline loops: CDR1 SNHLY, CDR2 FYNNEI. The CDR3 length is 15 residues. V trimming: 5 bases; J trimming: 2 bases; junction bases outside the gene matches: 6. Method: immunoSEQ multiplex PCR; TCRdb's copy keeps in-frame clones and lacks some. The table includes over 6,000 clones, about 85% detected once. V usage is TRBV2 and J usage is TRBJ2-1, with TRBD1 matching 7 bases. Sample: FFPE minimally invasive lung adenocarcinoma tissue. The sequence derives from an older person with lung adenocarcinoma. The CDR3 spells CASSPRGTAYNEQFF. The CDR3 DNA reads as TGTGCCAGCAGTCCCAGAGGGACAGCCTACAATGAGCAGTTCTTC.